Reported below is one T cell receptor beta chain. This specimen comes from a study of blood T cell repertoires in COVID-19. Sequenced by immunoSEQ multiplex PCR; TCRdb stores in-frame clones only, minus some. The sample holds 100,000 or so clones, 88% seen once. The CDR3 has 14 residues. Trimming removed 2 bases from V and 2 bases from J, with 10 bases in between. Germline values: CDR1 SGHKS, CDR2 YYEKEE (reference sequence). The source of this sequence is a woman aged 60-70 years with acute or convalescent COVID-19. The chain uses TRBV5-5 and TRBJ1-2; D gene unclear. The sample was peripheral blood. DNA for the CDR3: TGTGCCAGCAGCTTCCCGGGGAGGAACTATGGCTACACCTTC. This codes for CASSFPGRNYGYTF. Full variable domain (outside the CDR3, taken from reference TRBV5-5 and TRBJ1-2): DAGVTQSPTHLIKTRGQQVTLRCSPISGHKSVSWYQQVLGQGPQFIFQYYEKEERGRGNFPDRFSARQFPNYSSELNVNALLLGDSALYLCASSFPGRNYGYTFGSGTRLTVV.